These 7 T cell receptor beta chains were all obtained from the same sample, sequenced in a study of T-cell reconstitution after alpha-beta-depleted transplantation in children. A TCRbeta library incorporating unique molecular identifiers was prepared. MiXCR, run by TCRdb on the PCR reads, gives a single entry per CDR3 protein. This sample has about 90,000 distinct CDR3 sequences; about a sixth occur once, and the top ten carry around 20%. The sequences come from PBMCs, mostly from graft donor cells, collected 180 days after TCRalphabeta/CD19-depleted stem cell transplant. All receptors derive from a male patient aged 2 to 9 who had a stem cell transplant for acute lymphoblastic leukemia, so the T cells may come from the graft donor.

This clonotype was found a few times. The V call is TRBV29-1, the J call TRBJ2-3; D remains unclear. The ends were cut back, 6 bases at V and 5 bases at J, with 9 bases in the middle. Germline values: CDR1 SQVTM, CDR2 ANQGSEA. The CDR3 sequence is 11 residues long. This CDR3 is CSVLQKDTQYF. DNA for the CDR3: TGCAGCGTCCTTCAGAAAGATACGCAGTATTTT.

This sequence joins TRBV28 and TRBJ1-2, with 7 bases aligning to TRBD1. The germline CDR1 and CDR2 sequences are MDHEN and SYDVKM. This CDR3 is built from 12 residues. J lost 6 bases, V lost 9 bases, and 7 bases had no gene match. DNA for the CDR3: TGTGCCAGGGCTCAGGGGGTCAATGGCTACACCTTC. Its translation: CARAQGVNGYTF.

Only a few counts were recorded for this clonotype. The chain uses TRBV9 and TRBJ2-2; D may correspond to TRBD1 or TRBD2 (5 bases each). The CDR3 contains 16 residues. The germline CDR1 and CDR2 sequences are SGDLS and YYNGEE. Deletions cut 3 bases from V and 4 bases from J, with 16 bases between. CDR3 in amino acids: CASSALGDPITGELFF. The CDR3 DNA is TGTGCCAGCAGCGCCCTTGGGGACCCTATCACCGGGGAGCTGTTTTTT.

This clonotype was seen a few times. J is TRBJ2-1 and V is TRBV5-6; D tentatively reads TRBD1 or TRBD2 (5 bases each). CDR3 length: 11 amino acids. V was pared by 3 bases and J by 8 bases, with 6 bases between. CDR1 is SGHDT and CDR2 is YYEEEE in the germline V gene. CDR3 loop: CASSWDHEQFF. CDR3 in DNA: TGTGCCAGCAGCTGGGACCATGAGCAGTTCTTC.

This clonotype came up many times. The J gene is TRBJ1-4, the V gene TRBV7-8, with 8 bases fitting TRBD1. Germline lookup yields CDR1 SGHVS and CDR2 FQNEAQ. J gave up 4 bases and V 5 bases, and 9 bases lay outside the gene matches. CDR3 length equals 16 residues. The CDR3 DNA follows: TGTGCCAGCAGCCCCAGGACAGGGCCAAATAATGAAAAACTGTTTTTT. Residues: CASSPRTGPNNEKLFF.

This chain links TRBV11-2 with TRBJ2-1, with D tentatively TRBD1 (7 bases). Germline V gene data show CDR1 as SGHAT and CDR2 as FQNNGV. The CDR3 has 16 amino acids. V shed 1 base and J shed 1 base, with 11 bases lying between them. The CDR3 is CASSLGGDRSYNEQFF. For the CDR3, the DNA is TGTGCCAGCAGCTTAGGGGGGGACAGATCCTACAATGAGCAGTTCTTC.

The rearrangement links TRBV15 to TRBJ2-2; 7 positions match TRBD1. The germline V gene has CDR1 LNHNV and CDR2 YYDKDF (reference sequence). The junction had 6 bases not matched to a gene; V was cut back by 2 bases and J by 0 bases. The CDR3 is 17 amino acids. In DNA form, the CDR3 reads TGTGCCACCAGCAGATCTCGAGGGGGCGCGAACACCGGGGAGCTGTTTTTT. Its translation: CATSRSRGGANTGELFF.